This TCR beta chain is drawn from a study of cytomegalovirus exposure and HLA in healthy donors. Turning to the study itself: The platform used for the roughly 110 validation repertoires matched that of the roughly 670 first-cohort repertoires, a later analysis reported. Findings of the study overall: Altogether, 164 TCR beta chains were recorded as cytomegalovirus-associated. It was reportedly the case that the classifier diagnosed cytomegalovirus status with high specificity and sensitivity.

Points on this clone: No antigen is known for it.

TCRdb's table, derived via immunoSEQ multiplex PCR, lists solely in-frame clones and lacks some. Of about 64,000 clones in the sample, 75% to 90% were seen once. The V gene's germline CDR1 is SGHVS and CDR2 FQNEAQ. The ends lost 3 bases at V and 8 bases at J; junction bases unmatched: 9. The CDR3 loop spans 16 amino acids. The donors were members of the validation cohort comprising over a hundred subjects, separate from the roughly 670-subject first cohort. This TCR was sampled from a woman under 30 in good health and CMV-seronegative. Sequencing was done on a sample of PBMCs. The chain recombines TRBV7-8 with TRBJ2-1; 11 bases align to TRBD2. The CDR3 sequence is CASSFPTSGSGYEQFF. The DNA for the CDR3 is TGTGCCAGCAGCTTCCCAACTAGCGGGAGTGGGTATGAGCAGTTCTTC.